This T cell receptor (beta chain) was retrieved from a study of cytomegalovirus exposure and HLA in healthy donors. Findings of the study overall: Later analysis showed most CMV-associated TCR beta chains appearing HLA-restricted. In a later analysis, V- and J-gene trimming of beta chains associated with a DCLRE1C missense variant, replicated independently.

The PCR had 60 Vbeta and 13 Jbeta primers. This table comes from immunoSEQ multiplex PCR, and its TCRdb copy is limited to in-frame clones, with some not included. The table has hundreds of thousands of clones, roughly two thirds seen once. The J segment lost 1 base and the V segment lost 4 bases, leaving 8 bases of the junction unmatched. The CDR3 is made up of 16 amino acids. Germline V lookup: CDR1 SGHTS, CDR2 YDEGEE. Concerning this clone: Its antigen is still unknown.

This sequence originates from a female donor in good health and CMV-seronegative. The sequencing sample was made of PBMCs. This chain connects TRBV5-8 to TRBJ1-2; TRBD1 agrees at 9 bases. CDR3 residues: CASSRKDRGDNYGYTF. The CDR3 region has the DNA TGTGCCAGCAGCCGGAAGGACAGGGGCGATAACTATGGCTACACCTTC.